Listed below are T cell receptor beta chains from one sample, sequenced in a study of graft-versus-host responses after intestinal transplantation. TCRdb keeps only in-frame clones here, not all; method: immunoSEQ multiplex PCR. Of about 9,600 clones listed, 85% to 95% are singletons. The starting material was PBMCs, obtained around 40 days after intestinal transplantation. Every receptor here comes from a human patient who received an intestinal transplant, so some T cells may come from the graft donor. The CDR3 runs from the conserved cysteine through the conserved F or W. The D gene is left open where the match is weak. The size entry is marked missing in some rows and otherwise reads once, few, many or a size class.

D gene,V gene,J gene,clone size,CDR3 protein,CDR3 DNA
.,TRBV19,TRBJ2-6,few,CASSPRSGANVLTF,TGTGCCAGTAGCCCTCGCTCTGGGGCCAACGTCCTGACTTTC
TRBD1,TRBV6-6,TRBJ1-2,.,CASSSGTGYSYTF,TGTGCCAGCAGTTCCGGGACAGGTTACAGCTACACCTTC
.,TRBV6-1,TRBJ1-5,.,CASRSNSNQPQHF,TGTGCCAGCAGATCGAATAGCAATCAGCCCCAGCATTTT
TRBD1,TRBV18,TRBJ1-5,.,CANSPGGAQPQHF,TGTGCCAACTCACCAGGGGGGGCTCAGCCCCAGCATTTT
TRBD1,TRBV15,TRBJ2-7,.,CATSRAGTGTYEQYF,TGTGCCACCAGCAGAGCCGGGACAGGGACCTACGAGCAGTACTTC
TRBD1,TRBV19,TRBJ1-5,.,CASSPYRGTGNQPQHF,TGTGCCAGTAGTCCGTACAGGGGTACGGGCAATCAGCCCCAGCATTTT
.,TRBV6-4,TRBJ2-3,once,CASSDSISPGTQYF,TGTGCCAGCAGTGACTCTATTAGCCCCGGTACGCAGTATTTT
.,TRBV9,TRBJ2-5,once,CASSVGGGRQETQYF,TGTGCCAGCAGCGTCGGTGGGGGGCGGCAAGAGACCCAGTACTTC
.,TRBV4-1,TRBJ2-7,.,CASSQDRAGSYEQYF,TGCGCCAGCAGCCAAGATAGGGCGGGTTCTTACGAGCAGTACTTC
.,TRBV19,TRBJ2-7,once,CASMGRANEQYF,TGTGCCAGTATGGGAAGGGCTAACGAGCAGTACTTC
.,TRBV6-5,TRBJ1-2,.,CASRSGTHYGYTF,TGTGCCAGCAGATCCGGGACGCACTATGGCTACACCTTC
.,TRBV9,TRBJ2-3,.,CASSVGGRSSDTQYF,TGTGCCAGCAGCGTAGGTGGGAGGTCCTCGGATACGCAGTATTTT
TRBD1,TRBV6-1,TRBJ2-3,.,CASGHRGVNTQYF,TGTGCCAGCGGGCACAGGGGGGTTAATACGCAGTATTTT
TRBD1,TRBV5-6,TRBJ1-2,.,CASSLGAGGNYGYTF,TGTGCCAGCAGCCTCGGGGCAGGGGGAAACTATGGCTACACCTTC
.,TRBV7-2,TRBJ1-5,.,CASSSAGAGFQPQHF,TGTGCCAGCAGCTCAGCGGGGGCAGGGTTCCAGCCCCAGCATTTT
.,TRBV10-2,TRBJ2-5,.,CASSPRKGETQYF,TGCGCCAGCAGTCCGCGAAAGGGGGAGACCCAGTACTTC
TRBD1,TRBV4-1,TRBJ1-1,.,CASSQGQGNTEAFF,TGCGCCAGCAGCCAAGGACAGGGGAACACTGAAGCCTTCTTT
.,TRBV6-1,TRBJ2-7,.,CASSPPGAYEQYF,TGTGCCAGCAGCCCCCCAGGCGCCTACGAGCAGTACTTC
.,TRBV6-5,TRBJ1-1,.,CASTPVGGRNTEAFF,TGTGCCAGCACCCCCGTGGGGGGCCGGAACACTGAAGCTTTCTTT
TRBD1,TRBV6-1,TRBJ1-1,.,CASAWTGYNTEAFF,TGTGCCAGCGCCTGGACAGGGTACAACACTGAAGCTTTCTTT
TRBD2,TRBV5-8,TRBJ2-5,.,CASSLLAGVGETQYF,TGTGCCAGCAGCCTGCTAGCGGGGGTAGGAGAGACCCAGTACTTC
.,TRBV10-2,TRBJ1-1,.,CASSPEGTGWTEAFF,TGCGCCAGCAGCCCCGAGGGAACAGGGTGGACTGAAGCTTTCTTT
TRBD1,TRBV4-1,TRBJ2-7,.,CASSATGTGAYEQYF,TGCGCCAGCAGTGCAACCGGGACAGGGGCCTACGAGCAGTACTTC
TRBD1,TRBV10-3,TRBJ1-2,once,CAISDPGQGADGYTF,TGTGCCATCAGTGATCCGGGACAGGGGGCAGATGGCTACACCTTC
.,TRBV11-2,TRBJ2-7,.,CASSLGTYEQYF,TGTGCCAGCAGCTTAGGCACTTACGAGCAGTACTTC
TRBD1,TRBV7-3,TRBJ2-1,.,CASSGGTGNNEQFF,TGTGCCAGCAGCGGGGGGACAGGGAACAATGAGCAGTTCTTC
TRBD2,TRBV15,TRBJ2-7,.,CATSREAGNSYEQYF,TGTGCCACCAGCAGAGAAGCGGGAAACTCCTACGAGCAGTACTTC
.,TRBV6-5,TRBJ1-1,.,CASSETGGREAFF,TGTGCCAGCAGTGAAACTGGGGGCAGGGAAGCTTTCTTT
.,TRBV21-1,TRBJ2-2,.,CASPGTQNTGELFF,TGTGCCAGCCCCGGGACACAAAACACCGGGGAGCTGTTTTTT
.,TRBV5-6,TRBJ1-6,.,CASSLLLWGSPLHF,TGTGCCAGCAGCTTGCTGTTATGGGGTTCACCCCTCCACTTT
.,TRBV5-1,TRBJ1-2,few,CASSGGFGGYTF,TGCGCCAGCAGCGGGGGTTTCGGGGGCTACACCTTC
TRBD1,TRBV12-5,TRBJ2-1,.,CASGLQGALEQFF,TGTGCTAGTGGCCTACAGGGGGCGCTTGAGCAGTTCTTC
.,TRBV13,TRBJ2-7,.,CASSLGWGYEQYF,TGTGCCAGCAGCTTAGGTTGGGGCTACGAGCAGTACTTC
.,TRBV4-2,TRBJ2-5,once,CASSGFTGTEETQYF,TGTGCCAGCAGCGGATTCACCGGGACGGAAGAGACCCAGTACTTC
.,TRBV7-6,TRBJ2-7,once,CASSPPGRPYEQYF,TGTGCCAGCAGCCCACCGGGTCGCCCCTACGAGCAGTACTTC
TRBD1,TRBV11-1,TRBJ1-6,once,CASSQKNRGQYSPLHF,TGTGCCAGCAGCCAGAAAAACAGGGGGCAATACTCACCCCTCCACTTT
TRBD1,TRBV27,TRBJ1-1,once,CASSGGTGSVDTEAFF,TGTGCCAGCAGTGGTGGGACAGGGTCTGTGGACACTGAAGCTTTCTTT
TRBD1,TRBV6-5,TRBJ2-7,.,CASKGTGGFEQYF,TGTGCCAGCAAGGGGACAGGGGGATTTGAGCAGTACTTC
.,TRBV20-1,TRBJ2-7,.,CSALIYEQYF,TGCAGTGCCTTGATCTACGAGCAGTACTTC
TRBD2,TRBV11-2,TRBJ2-1,.,CASSKGERGPRDEQFF,TGTGCCAGCAGCAAAGGGGAGCGGGGGCCCCGGGATGAGCAGTTCTTC
.,TRBV9,TRBJ2-7,.,CASSPRIGGYEQYF,TGTGCCAGCAGCCCCAGGATAGGTGGGTACGAGCAGTACTTC
TRBD1,TRBV13,TRBJ2-3,.,CASSPPPGQGYSTDTQYF,TGTGCCAGCAGCCCACCACCGGGACAGGGGTACAGCACAGATACGCAGTATTTT
TRBD1,TRBV15,TRBJ1-2,.,CATSRDLTGLRGYTF,TGTGCCACCAGCAGAGATTTGACAGGGTTGAGGGGCTACACCTTC
TRBD1,TRBV19,TRBJ1-1,.,CASSIPGQGARTEAFF,TGTGCCAGTAGTATCCCGGGACAGGGGGCGCGGACTGAAGCTTTCTTT
.,TRBV5-1,TRBJ2-3,.,CASSPLQGEGDTQYF,TGCGCCAGCAGCCCCTTACAGGGGGAGGGAGATACGCAGTATTTT
.,TRBV27,TRBJ2-7,.,CASSLQGTLLEQYF,TGTGCCAGCAGTTTACAGGGTACCCTCCTGGAGCAGTACTTC
.,TRBV2,TRBJ2-6,.,CASRQQGTGANVLTF,TGTGCCAGCAGACAACAGGGAACCGGGGCCAACGTCCTGACTTTC
.,TRBV23-1,TRBJ2-5,.,CASSHRGAGQETQYF,TGCGCCAGCAGTCATCGGGGGGCGGGACAAGAGACCCAGTACTTC
.,TRBV10-3,TRBJ2-3,once,CAVGRGTDTQYF,TGTGCCGTCGGACGGGGCACAGATACGCAGTATTTT
.,TRBV7-8,TRBJ2-1,.,CASSIARPSSYNEQFF,TGTGCCAGCAGCATAGCTCGTCCTAGCTCCTACAATGAGCAGTTCTTC
.,TRBV18,TRBJ2-7,.,CASSLGDGPYEQYF,TGTGCCAGCTCATTAGGGGACGGACCCTACGAGCAGTACTTC
.,TRBV10-1,TRBJ2-2,.,CASSDRGRAGELFF,TGCGCCAGCAGTGACCGCGGCCGGGCCGGGGAGCTGTTTTTT
.,TRBV7-8,TRBJ1-2,once,CASSLGRVPHGYTF,TGTGCCAGCAGCTTAGGGAGGGTACCCCATGGCTACACCTTC
TRBD1,TRBV27,TRBJ1-6,.,CASSPGQGYNSPLHF,TGTGCCAGCAGTCCGGGACAGGGATATAATTCACCCCTCCACTTT
.,TRBV19,TRBJ2-7,few,CARPCVADPCEQYF,TGTGCCAGGCCGTGCGTGGCGGACCCTTGCGAGCAGTACTTC